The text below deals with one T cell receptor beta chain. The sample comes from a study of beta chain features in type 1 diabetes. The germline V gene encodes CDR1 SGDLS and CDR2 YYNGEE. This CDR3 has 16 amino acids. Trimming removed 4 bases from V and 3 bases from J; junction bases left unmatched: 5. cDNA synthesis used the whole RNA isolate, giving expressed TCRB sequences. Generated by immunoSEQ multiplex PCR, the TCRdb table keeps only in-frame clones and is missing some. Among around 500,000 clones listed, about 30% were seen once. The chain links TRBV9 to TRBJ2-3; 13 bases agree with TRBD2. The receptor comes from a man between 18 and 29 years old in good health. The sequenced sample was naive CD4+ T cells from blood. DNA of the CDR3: TGTGCCAGCAGCTTACGACTAGCGGGAGGAACAGATACGCAGTATTTT. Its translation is CASSLRLAGGTDTQYF. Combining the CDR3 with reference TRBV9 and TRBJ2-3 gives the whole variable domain DSGVTQTPKHLITATGQRVTLRCSPRSGDLSVYWYQQSLDQGLQFLIQYYNGEERAKGNILERFSAQQFPDLHSELNLSSLELGDSALYFCASSLRLAGGTDTQYFGPGTRLTVL.